These 5 T cell receptor beta chains share one sample of origin, sequenced in a study of T cell responses to AZD1222 COVID-19 vaccine. Sequencing was performed with immunoSEQ multiplex PCR; in TCRdb, only in-frame clones are kept and a portion is missing. The sample lists 130,000 to 150,000 clones, about 86% occurring once. The source material was peripheral blood, sampled 28 days after the second AZD1222 dose. The receptors stem from an adult who received the AZD1222 COVID-19 vaccine.

The chain couples TRBV5-6 to TRBJ2-7; D not resolved. Germline lookup yields CDR1 SGHDT and CDR2 YYEEEE. The CDR3 extends over 13 amino acids. The ends were cut back, 2 bases at V and 2 bases at J, with 8 bases in the middle. The CDR3 reads CASSFGSTYEQYF. In nucleotides, the CDR3 is TGTGCCAGCAGCTTTGGCAGCACCTACGAGCAGTACTTC. Drawing the rest from reference TRBV5-6 and TRBJ2-7, the complete variable domain is DAGVTQSPTHLIKTRGQQVTLRCSPKSGHDTVSWYQQALGQGPQFIFQYYEEEERQRGNFPDRFSGHQFPNYSSELNVNALLLGDSALYLCASSFGSTYEQYFGPGTRLTVT.

The V and J genes are TRBV9 and TRBJ1-2, with D tentatively TRBD1 (5 bases). The CDR3 spans 14 residues. The ends were cut back, 0 bases at V and 6 bases at J, with 12 bases in the middle. Germline V lookup: CDR1 SGDLS, CDR2 YYNGEE. CDR3 sequence: CASSVGGVSHGYTF. CDR3 DNA: TGTGCCAGCAGCGTAGGGGGGGTCTCCCATGGCTACACCTTC.

The rearrangement links TRBV6-5 to TRBJ1-4, with D possibly matching TRBD1 (5 bases). Trimming took 0 bases from V and 3 from J, leaving 8 bases between them. CDR1 is MNHEY and CDR2 is SVGAGI in the germline V gene. This CDR3 is built from 15 residues. The chain's CDR3 is CASSYSGAANEKLFF. The CDR3 nucleotides read TGTGCCAGCAGTTACTCCGGGGCGGCTAATGAAAAACTGTTTTTT.

The chain employs TRBV12-3 or TRBV12-4 and TRBJ2-7; the D is unclear. Deletions cut 6 bases from V and 4 bases from J, with 7 bases between. The CDR3 covers 11 residues. The CDR3 loop reads CASSNRYEQYF. The CDR3 DNA reads as TGTGCCAGCAGCAATCGGTACGAGCAGTACTTC.

This clone was counted between two and nine times. The CDR3 coding sequence is TGTGCCAGCAGCTTGGGGGGCAGTCGTGATTTTAACACTGAAGCTTTCTTT. It codes for CASSLGGSRDFNTEAFF. The V call is TRBV11-2, the J call TRBJ1-1; weak D call: TRBD1 (6 bases). Trimming removed 3 bases from V and 2 bases from J, with 19 bases in between. Germline CDR1 is SGHAT and CDR2 is FQNNGV. CDR3 size: 17 residues.